The next 24 T cell receptor beta chains were all read from a single sample in a study of CD8+CD57+ T cells in acquired aplastic anemia. An expansion of CD8+CD57+ cells by flow cytometry had been shown in patients chosen for sequencing. Genomic DNA was employed as the template in profiling TCR beta VDJ and CDR3. A single record per CDR3 protein comes from TCRdb applying MiXCR to the reads. The repertoire holds some 200,000 distinct CDR3 sequences, with around 47% as singletons. What was sequenced was sorted CD4+, CD8+, or CD8+CD57+ T cells (not recorded which) from PBMCs. The source of these receptors is a human donor with aplastic anemia.

The genes are TRBV7-6 and TRBJ2-7; TRBD2 agrees at 10 bases. This CDR3 is 15 amino acids long. The J segment lost 6 bases and the V segment lost 5 bases, leaving 10 bases of the junction unmatched. CDR1 and CDR2 (germline): SGHVS, FNYEAQ. The CDR3 sequence: CASSTIAGGPSEQYF. The CDR3 DNA reads TGTGCCAGCAGCACCATAGCGGGGGGACCCTCCGAGCAGTACTTC.

This clonotype was observed many times. The V call is TRBV3-1, the J call TRBJ1-5, with 7 positions matching TRBD1. V was clipped by 3 bases and J by 5 bases; unmatched bases: 1. Germline CDR1 reads LGHDT; CDR2 reads YNNKEL (reference sequence). The CDR3 has 13 residues. The DNA for the CDR3 is TGTGCCAGCAGCCAGGGACAGCATCAGCCCCAGCATTTT. Translation: CASSQGQHQPQHF.

This clonotype was counted a single time. The CDR3, as DNA: TGTGCCAGCAGCCCCTCTACAGGGTCCTACGAGCAGTACTTC. Translating gives CASSPSTGSYEQYF. V and J are TRBV7-6 and TRBJ2-7; tentative D call: TRBD1 (6 bases). Trimming took 5 bases from V and 1 from J, leaving 12 bases between them. Germline-derived CDR1 and CDR2 are SGHVS and FNYEAQ. The CDR3 length is 14 residues.

This chain uses TRBV9 with TRBJ2-7; TRBD2 is a possible D gene (6 bases). Germline V gives CDR1 SGDLS, CDR2 YYNGEE. This CDR3 contains 15 residues. Trimming shortened V by 3 bases and J by 0 bases, and 13 bases separated the two germline ends. Here the CDR3 DNA reads TGTGCCAGCAGCGAAACGGGAGCCTTCTCCTACGAGCAGTACTTC. Amino acid sequence: CASSETGAFSYEQYF. The full variable domain, rest sourced from reference TRBV9 and TRBJ2-7, is DSGVTQTPKHLITATGQRVTLRCSPRSGDLSVYWYQQSLDQGLQFLIQYYNGEERAKGNILERFSAQQFPDLHSELNLSSLELGDSALYFCASSETGAFSYEQYFGPGTRLTVT.

The chain couples TRBV2 to TRBJ1-5; D unclear. V was trimmed by 8 bases and J by 6 bases, leaving 17 bases between them. The germline gives CDR1 SNHLY, CDR2 FYNNEI. The CDR3 covers 14 residues. CDR3 bases: TGTGCCAGCTGTTTACGGACTTCGGGTCAGCCCCAGCATTTT. It yields the protein CASCLRTSGQPQHF.

This clonotype was detected ten times or more. The chain employs TRBV20-1 and TRBJ2-5; 8 bases agree with TRBD2. Trimming at V came to 6 bases and at J to 0 bases, leaving 9 bases not matched to a gene. Germline assignment: CDR1 DFQATT and CDR2 SNEGSKA (reference sequence). This CDR3 comprises 15 residues. CDR3 coding DNA: TGCAGTGCAACCACTAGCGGAACGTACCAAGAGACCCAGTACTTC. This sequence encodes CSATTSGTYQETQYF.

Turning to this clonotype: Sequence at one end of the junction differs from germline and may be a read error. CDR3 in amino acids: CVISESRQVSADTQYF. CDR3 DNA: TGTGTCATCAGTGAGTCGCGGCAGGTGTCCGCAGACACGCAGTATTTT. V is TRBV10-3 and J is TRBJ2-3, with D hard to call. Germline assignment: CDR1 ENHRY and CDR2 SYGVKD. CDR3 length: 16 residues.

The gene calls are TRBV30 and TRBJ2-6, with D perhaps matching TRBD1 (5 bases). The germline CDR1 and CDR2 sequences are GTSNPN and SVGIG (reference sequence). With 2 bases removed from V and 2 bases from J, the gap between germline ends came to 10 bases. The CDR3 length is 15 residues. The CDR3 spells CAWSLTGTGANVLTF. DNA for the CDR3: TGTGCCTGGAGTTTAACAGGCACTGGGGCCAACGTCCTGACTTTC.

The chain is built from TRBV9 and TRBJ2-1, with TRBD2 matching 12 bases. Per germline, CDR1 SGDLS and CDR2 YYNGEE. The CDR3 runs to 16 residues. V dropped 0 bases and J dropped 8; count of bases not matched to a gene: 6. The CDR3 DNA is TGTGCCAGCAGCGTAGCTACACGGACTAGCGGGGATGAGCAGTTCTTC. Its translation: CASSVATRTSGDEQFF.

This clonotype was observed a single time. The chain carries TRBV13 and TRBJ1-1, with D possibly TRBD1 on 6 matching bases. Germline loops: CDR1 PRHDT, CDR2 FYEKMQ (reference sequence). V was trimmed by 4 bases and J by 4 bases, leaving 13 bases between them. The CDR3 totals 14 residues. The DNA for the CDR3 is TGTGCCAGCAGCTCACGGGGGGGGCCCACTGAAGCTTTCTTT. It translates to CASSSRGGPTEAFF.

V gene TRBV19 combines with J gene TRBJ2-7; 7 bases line up with TRBD1. Germline V gene lookup returns CDR1 LNHDA and CDR2 SQIVND (reference sequence). The junction had 6 bases not matched to a gene; V was cut back by 5 bases and J by 2 bases. CDR3 length: 14 amino acids. The CDR3 protein is CASSAQGHPYEQYF. CDR3 bases: TGTGCCAGTAGTGCACAGGGGCATCCCTACGAGCAGTACTTC.

The chain carries TRBV29-1 and TRBJ2-2; possibly TRBD1 for D (5 bases). Per germline, CDR1 SQVTM and CDR2 ANQGSEA. Trimming took 4 bases from V and 7 from J, leaving 19 bases between them. This CDR3 is 15 amino acids long. CDR3 DNA sequence: TGCAGCGTTGGTGGGTTGGGGCGCAGGATCGGGGAGCTGTTTTTT. Encoded protein: CSVGGLGRRIGELFF.

For this clonotype: One junction end does not reproduce the germline sequence, and a read error may be involved. The V and J genes are TRBV4-1 and TRBJ2-2; D gene unclear. Germline V gene lookup returns CDR1 MGHRA and CDR2 YSYEKL. The CDR3 sequence is 12 residues long. In DNA form, the CDR3 reads TGCGCCGGCAGCCAAGACACCGGGGAGCTGTTTTTT. The encoded protein is CAGSQDTGELFF.

This clonotype came up once. The rearrangement joins TRBV27 to TRBJ1-2; no definite D call. The ends were cut back, 2 bases at V and 4 bases at J, with 11 bases in the middle. Germline CDR1 MNHEY, CDR2 SMNVEV (reference sequence). This CDR3 comprises 14 residues. CDR3 protein: CASSLSSGTYGYTF. For the CDR3, the DNA is TGTGCCAGCAGTTTAAGTTCGGGAACCTATGGCTACACCTTC.

The V gene is TRBV24-1, the J gene TRBJ2-5; 10 bases are a match to TRBD1. J gave up 0 bases and V 5 bases, and 2 bases lay outside the gene matches. The germline CDR1 and CDR2 sequences are KGHDR and SFDVKD. This CDR3 comprises 15 residues. In DNA form, the CDR3 reads TGTGCCACCAGTGGCGGGACAGGGGACCAAGAGACCCAGTACTTC. Protein: CATSGGTGDQETQYF.

Details on this clonotype: A read error is possible here, since a much larger clone lies one base away. The genes are TRBV4-1 and TRBJ1-1; 7 nucleotides agree with TRBD1. Germline CDR1 and CDR2: MGHRA and YSYEKL. This CDR3 has 15 amino acids. V lost 8 bases, J lost 1 base, and 10 bases stayed unmatched. CDR3 sequence: CASLGQQFKNTEAFF. In nucleotides, the CDR3 is TGCGCCAGCTTGGGACAGCAATTTAAGAACACTGAAGCTTTCTTT.

The V and J genes are TRBV19 and TRBJ1-1, with unresolved D. CDR1 LNHDA and CDR2 SQIVND come from the germline V gene (reference sequence). V shed 3 bases and J shed 1 base, with 15 bases lying between them. The CDR3 runs to 16 residues. CDR3 bases: TGTGCCAGTAGTATCATGGCGGCAGCAGGGAACACTGAAGCTTTCTTT. Its translation is CASSIMAAAGNTEAFF.

V and J are TRBV12-3 or TRBV12-4 and TRBJ2-2, with a possible D match to TRBD1 (6 bases). This CDR3 is 15 amino acids long. The V end was cut by 8 bases, the J end by 6 bases, with 19 bases between. The CDR3 DNA reads TGTGCCAGCCTCACACGTACCAGGGGCCCCGGGGAGCTGTTTTTT. Protein: CASLTRTRGPGELFF.

The J gene is TRBJ2-3, the V gene TRBV7-8; 8 bases are a match to TRBD2. This CDR3 spans 14 amino acids. Germline V gene sequence: CDR1 SGHVS, CDR2 FQNEAQ. V dropped 4 bases and J dropped 4; count of bases not matched to a gene: 4. The CDR3 nucleotides read TGTGCCAGCAGCTCCGGACTAGCCGCAGATACGCAGTATTTT. Translation: CASSSGLAADTQYF.

This clonotype was counted many times. The chain links TRBV7-9 to TRBJ2-3; D gene ambiguous. With 3 bases removed from V and 2 bases from J, the gap between germline ends came to 12 bases. Germline CDR1 reads SEHNR; CDR2 reads FQNEAQ (reference sequence). The CDR3 length is 15 residues. CDR3 protein: CASSFKGSFTDTQYF. CDR3 bases: TGTGCCAGCAGCTTTAAAGGGTCCTTCACAGATACGCAGTATTTT.

This chain uses TRBV5-1 with TRBJ2-7, with 8 nucleotides matching TRBD1. The V gene end was trimmed by 5 bases and the J gene end by 4 bases; junction bases not matched to a gene: 8. CDR3 length: 14 amino acids. Germline lookup yields CDR1 SGHRS and CDR2 YFSETQ. CDR3 bases: TGCGCCAGCAGAAGGCGACAGGGGCAGTACGAGCAGTACTTC. As protein: CASRRRQGQYEQYF.

As for this clonotype: It may be a read error: a sequence one base away is much more abundant. For the CDR3, the DNA is TGTGCCAGCAGTTTAAGGTTCGACTCCTACGAGCAGTACTTC. Protein: CASSLRFDSYEQYF. The chain is built from TRBV27 and TRBJ2-7; no clear D gene. The V end lost 2 bases, the J end lost 0 bases, and 8 bases lay between the germline ends. Germline CDR1 MNHEY, CDR2 SMNVEV (reference sequence). The CDR3 loop spans 14 amino acids.

Ten or more counts support this clonotype. This rearrangement joins TRBV9 to TRBJ2-2; 11 bases line up with TRBD2. The CDR3 extends over 18 amino acids. J lost 1 base, V lost 4 bases, and 9 bases had no gene match. Germline V gene data show CDR1 as SGDLS and CDR2 as YYNGEE. CDR3 coding DNA: TGTGCCAGCAGCTCAATGAGGGGACTAGCGGAGAACACCGGGGAGCTGTTTTTT. This translates into CASSSMRGLAENTGELFF.

This chain joins TRBV20-1 and TRBJ1-6, with D uncertain. Per germline, CDR1 DFQATT and CDR2 SNEGSKA (reference sequence). Trimming pared 5 bases from V and 6 bases from J, leaving 14 bases between. There are 14 residues in the CDR3. The CDR3 spells CSASLPGRNSPLHF. Here the CDR3 DNA reads TGCAGTGCTTCCCTACCGGGCCGTAATTCACCCCTCCACTTT.